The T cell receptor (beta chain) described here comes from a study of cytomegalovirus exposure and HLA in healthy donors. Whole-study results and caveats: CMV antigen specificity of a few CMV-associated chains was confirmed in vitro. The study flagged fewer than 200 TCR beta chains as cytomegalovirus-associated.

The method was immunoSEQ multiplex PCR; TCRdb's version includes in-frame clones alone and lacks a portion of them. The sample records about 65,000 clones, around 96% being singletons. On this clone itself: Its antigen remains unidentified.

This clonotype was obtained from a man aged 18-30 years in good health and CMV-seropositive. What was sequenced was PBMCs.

The CDR3 sequence: CASSPPAGGAGEQFF. The CDR3 DNA sequence: TGTGCCAGCAGCCCTCCAGCGGGAGGGGCGGGTGAGCAGTTCTTC. This chain joins TRBV9 and TRBJ2-1; 10 bases fit TRBD2. V dropped 4 bases and J dropped 9; count of bases not matched to a gene: 10. This CDR3 is 15 amino acids long. Germline CDR1 reads SGDLS; CDR2 reads YYNGEE.